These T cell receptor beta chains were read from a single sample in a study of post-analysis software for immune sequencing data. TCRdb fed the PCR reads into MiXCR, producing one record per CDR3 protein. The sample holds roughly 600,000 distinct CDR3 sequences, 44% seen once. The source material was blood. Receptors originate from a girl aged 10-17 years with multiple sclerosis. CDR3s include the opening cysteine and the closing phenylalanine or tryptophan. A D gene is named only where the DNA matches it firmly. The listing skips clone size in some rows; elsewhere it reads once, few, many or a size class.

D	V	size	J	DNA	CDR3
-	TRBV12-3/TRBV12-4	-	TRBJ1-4	TGTGCCAGCCACGACAGCCCTAATGAAAAACTGTTTTTT	CASHDSPNEKLFF
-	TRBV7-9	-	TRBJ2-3	TGTGCCAGCACCCTCGGGGCCCAAGGGGTAGATACGCAGTATTTT	CASTLGAQGVDTQYF
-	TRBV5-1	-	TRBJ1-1	TGCGCCAGCATGGGCAGGGTCGACACTGAAGCTTTCTTT	CASMGRVDTEAFF
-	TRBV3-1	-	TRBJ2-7	TGTGCCAGCAGCCACAGAACCTACGAGCAGTACTTC	CASSHRTYEQYF
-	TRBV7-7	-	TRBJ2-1	TGTACTAGCAGCTTAGATAGTAGGTTCTACAATGAGCAGTTCTTC	CTSSLDSRFYNEQFF
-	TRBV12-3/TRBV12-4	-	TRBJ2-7	TGTGCCAGCAGGCGGGGTGGGCGTCCCTACGAGCAGTACTTC	CASRRGGRPYEQYF
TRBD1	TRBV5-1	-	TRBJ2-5	TGCGCCAGCAGCTTGACAGGGGCTAAAACGGAAGAGACCCAGTACTTC	CASSLTGAKTEETQYF
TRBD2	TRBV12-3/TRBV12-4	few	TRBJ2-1	TGTGCCAGCAGCCATACTAGCGGGAGGGCCGGGGAGCAGTTCTTC	CASSHTSGRAGEQFF
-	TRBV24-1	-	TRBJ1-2	TGTGCCACCAGTCCCCGATTCAGTGCTAACTATGGCTACACCTTC	CATSPRFSANYGYTF
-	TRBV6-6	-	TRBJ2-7	TGTGCCAGCAGCGAAGTCCCCGGGACCACCACCTACGAGCAGTACTTC	CASSEVPGTTTYEQYF
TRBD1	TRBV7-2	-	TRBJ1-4	TGTGCCAGCACCTCAGGGGGGACAGGGGGGGAAAAACTGTTTTTT	CASTSGGTGGEKLFF
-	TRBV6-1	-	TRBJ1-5	TGCGCCAGCAGTGAAGCGGGGGGGGTTTTGGGAGGTGCTCAGCCCCAGCATTTT	CASSEAGGVLGGAQPQHF
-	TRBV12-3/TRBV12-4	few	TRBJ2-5	TGTGCCAGCAGTTGGGGAATTCAAGAGACCCAGTACTTC	CASSWGIQETQYF
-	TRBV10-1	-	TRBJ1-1	TGCGCCAGCAGCGCGGGAACTGAAGCTTTCTTT	CASSAGTEAFF
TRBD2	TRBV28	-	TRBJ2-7	TGTGCCAGCAGTTCCCTAGCGGGGAGCTCCTACGAGCAGTACTTC	CASSSLAGSSYEQYF
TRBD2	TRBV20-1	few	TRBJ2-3	TGCAGTGCAGGGACTAGCTGGTCGACAGATACGCAGTATTTT	CSAGTSWSTDTQYF
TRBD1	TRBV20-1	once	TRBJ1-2	TGCAGTGCAACCGGGACAGCCTATGGCTACACCTTC	CSATGTAYGYTF
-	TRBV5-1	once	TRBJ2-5	TGCGCCAGCAGCTTGGGCCGTCAAGGAGAGACCCAGTACTTC	CASSLGRQGETQYF
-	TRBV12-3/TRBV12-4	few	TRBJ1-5	TGTGCCAGCAGTTTCCGGCAAGATCAGCCCCAGCATTTT	CASSFRQDQPQHF
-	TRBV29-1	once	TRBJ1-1	TGCAGCGTTGAAGAGTCGAGGACTGAAGCTTTCTTT	CSVEESRTEAFF